This T cell receptor (beta chain) was observed in a study of CD8 T cells in Susac syndrome (dated by TCRdb to between 2017 and 2020). A note on the overall study: Repertoire sequencing was used to test whether CD8+ T cell activation and differentiation in Susac syndrome was antigen driven.

Looking up the germline V gene (reference sequence) yields CDR1 DFQATT and CDR2 SNEGSKA. The germline ends are 21 bases apart after V is trimmed by 3 bases and J by 2 bases. Its CDR3 holds 17 amino acids, cysteine through phenylalanine. The DNA shown is the 51-base CDR3, in frame from base 1. RNA was extracted using the RNeasy kit, and roughly 0.5 to 1 microgram was reverse transcribed with random hexamers. TCR beta CDR3 regions were amplified with the immunoSEQ multiplex PCR assay covering 54 Vbeta and 13 Jbeta segments. PCR amplification bias was corrected by using a synthetic template baseline for primer optimization and computational correction. Per the source publication's procedure: Only productive sequences were kept, with reads annotated to V, D and J genes according to IMGT and analyzed in immunoSEQ Analyzer. Clonality was computed as one minus Shannon entropy normalized by log2 of the number of productive unique sequences. Public and private clones were assessed among the 100 most prevalent clones of each patient and control. Clones were defined as Susac-specific if absent from the healthy and MS cohorts, from 1052 published viral clones and from other ImmuneACCESS disease sequences. Clones were called with MiXCR by TCRdb after fastp trimmed the public reads at Q25, and only in-frame beta chains were retained. All rows with the same CDR3 protein become a single entry with the most common DNA and genes. The V and J calls and clone size come from TCRdb's table, not from the authors' own analysis. Here the sample has 200,000 or so distinct CDR3 sequences; about 95% occur a single time. The ten largest clones represent under 0.095% of the sample.

Results and caveats for the whole study, not just this receptor: The number of individuals in the TCR sequencing and HLA analysis was acknowledged as relatively small.

Note on this clonotype: There is no known antigen for this receptor. The record has no base qualities; no much larger clone is one base away.

High-throughput TCR beta sequencing profiled peripheral blood CD8+ and CD4+ T cells from healthy donors, Susac syndrome patients and multiple sclerosis patients. Multiple sclerosis controls were treatment-naive patients with stable or active relapsing-remitting disease fulfilling revised McDonald criteria. Bulk CD8+ and CD4+ T cells were purified by magnetic negative isolation, whereas CD8+ TEMRA cells were enriched by FACS. Blood was drawn into EDTA tubes, processed within 24 hours, and PBMCs were isolated by density gradient centrifugation. PBMCs intended for TCR sequencing were cryopreserved in liquid nitrogen and thawed later in a water bath at 37 degrees C. A purity of at least 90% was achieved for sorted or isolated CD4+, CD8+ and CD8+ TEMRA cells.

This chain is built from TRBV20-1 and TRBJ2-3; the D assignment is uncertain and may be TRBD1 or TRBD2, with 5 bases supporting each. The origin of this receptor is a human donor with multiple sclerosis. The sample comprised CD4+ T cells from PBMCs. The CDR3 is CSASPILGRDLTDTQYF. In nucleotide form, the sequence is TGCAGTGCTAGCCCCATCCTCGGCAGGGACCTCACAGATACGCAGTATTTT.